This T cell receptor beta chain was retrieved from a study of blood T cell repertoires in COVID-19. Assay: immunoSEQ multiplex PCR; the TCRdb copy retains only in-frame clones and omits some. The sample has 60,000 to 70,000 clones, 88% seen once. Losses at the gene ends were 2 bases for V and 5 bases for J; bases not matched to a gene: 8. Germline CDR1 and CDR2: SGHVS and FQNEAQ. This CDR3 is built from 16 residues. Sequenced input: peripheral blood. The chain is built from TRBV7-8 and TRBJ2-2; TRBD1 agrees at 7 bases. The receptor comes from a woman at least 80 years old with active COVID-19. In DNA, the CDR3 is TGTGCCAGCAGCTTATCGAGGGGGCGAGTGACCGGGGAGCTGTTTTTT. Encoded protein: CASSLSRGRVTGELFF. The variable domain in full, completed from reference TRBV7-8 and TRBJ2-2, reads GAGVSQSPRYKVAKRGQDVALRCDPISGHVSLFWYQQALGQGPEFLTYFQNEAQLDKSGLPSDRFFAERPEGSVSTLKIQRTQQEDSAVYLCASSLSRGRVTGELFFGEGSRLTVL.